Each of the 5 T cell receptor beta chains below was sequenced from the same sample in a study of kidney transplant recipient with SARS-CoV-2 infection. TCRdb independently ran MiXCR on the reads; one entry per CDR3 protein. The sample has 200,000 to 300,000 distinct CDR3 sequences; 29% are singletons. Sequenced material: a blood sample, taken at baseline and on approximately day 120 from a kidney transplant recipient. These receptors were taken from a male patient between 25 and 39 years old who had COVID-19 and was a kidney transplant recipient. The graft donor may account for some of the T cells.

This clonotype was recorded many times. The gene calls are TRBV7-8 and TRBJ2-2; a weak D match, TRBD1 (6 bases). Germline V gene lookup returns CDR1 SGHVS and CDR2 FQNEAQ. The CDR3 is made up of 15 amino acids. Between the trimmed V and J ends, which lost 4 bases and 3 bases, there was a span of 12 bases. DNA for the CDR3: TGTGCCAGCAGCTCGTCCGGGACATACACCGGGGAGCTGTTTTTT. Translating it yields CASSSSGTYTGELFF.

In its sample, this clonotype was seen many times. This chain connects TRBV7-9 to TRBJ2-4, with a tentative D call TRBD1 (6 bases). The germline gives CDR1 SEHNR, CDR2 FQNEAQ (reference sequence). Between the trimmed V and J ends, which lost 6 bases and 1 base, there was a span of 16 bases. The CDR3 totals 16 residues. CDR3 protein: CASSHTGLGAKNIQYF. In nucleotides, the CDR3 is TGTGCCAGCAGTCACACAGGGCTTGGGGCCAAAAACATTCAGTACTTC.

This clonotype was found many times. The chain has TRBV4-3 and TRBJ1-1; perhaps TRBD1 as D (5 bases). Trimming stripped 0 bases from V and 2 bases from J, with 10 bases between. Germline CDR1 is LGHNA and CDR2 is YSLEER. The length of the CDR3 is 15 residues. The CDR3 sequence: CASSQDMGLNTEAFF. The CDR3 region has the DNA TGCGCCAGCAGCCAAGACATGGGGCTAAACACTGAAGCTTTCTTT.

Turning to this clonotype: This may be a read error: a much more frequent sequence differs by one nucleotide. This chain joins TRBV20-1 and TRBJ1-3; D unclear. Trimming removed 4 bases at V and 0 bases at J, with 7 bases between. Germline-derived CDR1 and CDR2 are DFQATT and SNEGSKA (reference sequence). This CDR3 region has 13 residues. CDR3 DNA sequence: TGCAGTGCTAAACCCGTCTCTGGAAACACCATATATTTT. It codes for CSAKPVSGNTIYF.

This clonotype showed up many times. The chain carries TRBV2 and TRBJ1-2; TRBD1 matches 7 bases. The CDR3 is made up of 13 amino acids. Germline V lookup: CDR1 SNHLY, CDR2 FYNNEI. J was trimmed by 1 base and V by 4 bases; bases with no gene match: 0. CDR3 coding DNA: TGTGCCAGCAGTGGGGACAGTAACTATGGCTACACCTTC. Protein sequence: CASSGDSNYGYTF.